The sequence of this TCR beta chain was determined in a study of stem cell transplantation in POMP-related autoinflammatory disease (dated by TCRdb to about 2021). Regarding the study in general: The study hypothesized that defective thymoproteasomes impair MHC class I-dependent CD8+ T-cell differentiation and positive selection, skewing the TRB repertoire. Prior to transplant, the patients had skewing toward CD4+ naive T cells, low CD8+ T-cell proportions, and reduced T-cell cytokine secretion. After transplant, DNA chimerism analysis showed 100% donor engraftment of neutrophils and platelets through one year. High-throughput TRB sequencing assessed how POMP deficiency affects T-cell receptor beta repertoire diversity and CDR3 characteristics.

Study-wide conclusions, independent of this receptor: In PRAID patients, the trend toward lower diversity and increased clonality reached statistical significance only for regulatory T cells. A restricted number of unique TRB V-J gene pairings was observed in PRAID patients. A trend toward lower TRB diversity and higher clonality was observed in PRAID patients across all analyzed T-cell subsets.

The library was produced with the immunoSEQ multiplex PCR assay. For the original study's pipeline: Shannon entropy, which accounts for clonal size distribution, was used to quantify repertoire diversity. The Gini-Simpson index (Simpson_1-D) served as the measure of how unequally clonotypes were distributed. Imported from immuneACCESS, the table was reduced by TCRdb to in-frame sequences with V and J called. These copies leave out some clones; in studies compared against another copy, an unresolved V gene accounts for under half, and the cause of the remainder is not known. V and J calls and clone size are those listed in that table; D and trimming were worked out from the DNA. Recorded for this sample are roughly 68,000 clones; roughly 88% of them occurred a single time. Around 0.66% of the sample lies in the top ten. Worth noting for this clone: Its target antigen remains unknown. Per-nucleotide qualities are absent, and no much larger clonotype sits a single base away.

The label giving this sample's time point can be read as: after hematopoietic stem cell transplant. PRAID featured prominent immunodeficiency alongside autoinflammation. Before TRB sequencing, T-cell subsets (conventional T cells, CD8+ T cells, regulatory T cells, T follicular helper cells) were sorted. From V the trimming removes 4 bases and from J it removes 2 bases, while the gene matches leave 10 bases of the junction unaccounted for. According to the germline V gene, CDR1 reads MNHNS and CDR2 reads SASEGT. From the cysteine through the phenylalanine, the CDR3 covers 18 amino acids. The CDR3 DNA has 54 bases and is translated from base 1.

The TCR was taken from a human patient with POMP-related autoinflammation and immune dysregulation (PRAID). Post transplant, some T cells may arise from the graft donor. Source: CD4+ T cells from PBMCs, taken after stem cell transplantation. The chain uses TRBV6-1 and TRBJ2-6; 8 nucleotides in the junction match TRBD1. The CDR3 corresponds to CASSAYTGGTAGANVLTF. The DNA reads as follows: TGTGCCAGCAGTGCTTACACAGGGGGGACTGCTGGGGCCAACGTCCTGACTTTC.